The clone carrying this T cell receptor (beta chain) was picked up a small number of times. Its antigen is not identified. Expressed TCRB transcripts were sequenced because the isolated RNA had all been reverse transcribed beforehand. Sequencing was performed with immunoSEQ multiplex PCR; in TCRdb, only in-frame clones are kept and a portion is missing. The sample contains 200,000 to 250,000 clones, over 11% of which appear only once. The sample originates from a study of beta chain features in type 1 diabetes. Study results and caveats: Among patients with Type 1 diabetes, TCRB CDR3s were moderately but significantly shorter in every one of the four CD4+ subsets.

V was clipped by 7 bases and J by 6 bases; unmatched bases: 11. Germline assignment: CDR1 SQVTM and CDR2 ANQGSEA. The length of the CDR3 is 15 residues. The V call is TRBV29-1, the J call TRBJ2-1; 11 bases line up with TRBD2. This TCR was sampled from a man aged 30 to 45 with type 1 diabetes. What was sequenced was naive CD4+ T cells from blood. The CDR3 is CSAHIAGGPGNEQFF. In nucleotides, the CDR3 is TGCAGCGCCCACATAGCGGGAGGGCCAGGCAATGAGCAGTTCTTC.